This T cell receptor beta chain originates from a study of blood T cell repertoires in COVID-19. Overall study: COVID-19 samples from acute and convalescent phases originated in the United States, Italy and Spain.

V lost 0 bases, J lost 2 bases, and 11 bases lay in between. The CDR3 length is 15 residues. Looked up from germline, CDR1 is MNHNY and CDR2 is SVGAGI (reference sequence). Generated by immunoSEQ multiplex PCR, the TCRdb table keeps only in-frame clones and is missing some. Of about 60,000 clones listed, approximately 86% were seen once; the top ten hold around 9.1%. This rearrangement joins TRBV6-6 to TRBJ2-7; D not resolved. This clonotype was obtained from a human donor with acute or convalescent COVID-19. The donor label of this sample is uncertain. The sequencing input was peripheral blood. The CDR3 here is CASSYSSSATYEQYF. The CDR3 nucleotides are TGTGCCAGCAGTTACTCGTCCTCAGCGACCTACGAGCAGTACTTC.